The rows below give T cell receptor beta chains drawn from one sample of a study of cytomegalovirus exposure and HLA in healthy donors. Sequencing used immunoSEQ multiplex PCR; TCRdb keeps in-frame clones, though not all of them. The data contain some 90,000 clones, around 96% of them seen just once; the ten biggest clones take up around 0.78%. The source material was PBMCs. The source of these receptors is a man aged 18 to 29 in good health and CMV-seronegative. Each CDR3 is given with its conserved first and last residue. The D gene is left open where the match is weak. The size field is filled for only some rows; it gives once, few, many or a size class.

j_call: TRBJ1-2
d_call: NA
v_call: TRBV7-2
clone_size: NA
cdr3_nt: TGTGCCAGCAGTAACCTGGGGGCCAATGGCTACACCTTC
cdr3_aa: CASSNLGANGYTF

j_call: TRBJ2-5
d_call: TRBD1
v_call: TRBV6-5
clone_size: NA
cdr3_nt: TGTGCCAGCGGCCGGGACAGGGCCGGCGGAGAGACCCAGTACTTC
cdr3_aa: CASGRDRAGGETQYF

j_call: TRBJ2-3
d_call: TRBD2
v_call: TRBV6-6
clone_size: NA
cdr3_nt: TGTGCCAGCAGTCTACGGACTAGCGGGACCAGAGATACGCAGTATTTT
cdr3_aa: CASSLRTSGTRDTQYF

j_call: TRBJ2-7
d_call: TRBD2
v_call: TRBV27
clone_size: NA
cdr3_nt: TGTGCCAGCAGTTTGGCCCCCGGGCTAGCGGGGGAGAAGCAGTACTTC
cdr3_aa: CASSLAPGLAGEKQYF

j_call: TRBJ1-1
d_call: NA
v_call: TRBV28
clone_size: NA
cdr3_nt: TGTGCCAGCAGTTTAAGGGGTGTGAACACTGAAGCTTTCTTT
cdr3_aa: CASSLRGVNTEAFF

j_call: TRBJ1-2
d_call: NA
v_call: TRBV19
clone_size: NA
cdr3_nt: TGTGCCAGTACCCAAGGAGGGGCGGCAGAGTTACGCCTCAGGGCCTACACCTTC
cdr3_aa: CASTQGGAAELRLRAYTF

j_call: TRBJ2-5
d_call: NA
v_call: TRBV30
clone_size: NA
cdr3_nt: TGTGCCTGGGGAGAGGGAGGCTTCAGACAGACCCAGTACTTC
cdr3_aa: CAWGEGGFRQTQYF

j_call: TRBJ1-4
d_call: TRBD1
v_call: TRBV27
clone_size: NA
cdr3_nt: TGTGCCAGCAGTAAGGACAGGGAGGAAAAACTGTTTTTT
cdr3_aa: CASSKDREEKLFF

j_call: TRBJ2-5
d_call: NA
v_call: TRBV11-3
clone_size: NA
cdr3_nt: TGTGCCAGCAGCTTAAGAGGGAAGCAGGAGACCCAGTACTTC
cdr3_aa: CASSLRGKQETQYF

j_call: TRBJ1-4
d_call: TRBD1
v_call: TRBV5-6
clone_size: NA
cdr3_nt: TGTGCCAGCAGCCCCCGGGACAGGGGTGAAAAACTGTTTTTT
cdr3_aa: CASSPRDRGEKLFF

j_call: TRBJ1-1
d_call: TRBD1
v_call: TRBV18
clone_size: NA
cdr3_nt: TGTGCCAGCTCACCCCGCGGGACAGCAAACACTGAAGCTTTCTTT
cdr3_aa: CASSPRGTANTEAFF

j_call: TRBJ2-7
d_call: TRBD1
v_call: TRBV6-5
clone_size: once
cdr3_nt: TGTGCCAGCAGACCTCGACAGGGGGCCCCCTACGAGCAGTACTTC
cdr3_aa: CASRPRQGAPYEQYF

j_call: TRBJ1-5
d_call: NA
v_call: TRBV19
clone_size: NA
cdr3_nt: TGTGCCAGTAGTACAATTGGGCGTTCGCGGGATAATAGCAATCAGCCCCAGCATTTT
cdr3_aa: CASSTIGRSRDNSNQPQHF

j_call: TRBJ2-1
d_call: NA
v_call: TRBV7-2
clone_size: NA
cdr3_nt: TGTGCCAGCAGCCACGCGAGTGAGCAGTTCTTC
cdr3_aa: CASSHASEQFF

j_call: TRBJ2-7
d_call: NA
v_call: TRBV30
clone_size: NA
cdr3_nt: TGTGCCTGGAGTTCGGTACTCTACGAGCAGTACTTC
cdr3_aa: CAWSSVLYEQYF

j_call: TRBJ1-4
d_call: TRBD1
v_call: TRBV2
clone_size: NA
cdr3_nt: TGTGCCAGCAGGGAAGAGGGACAGACCAATGAAAAACTGTTTTTT
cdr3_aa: CASREEGQTNEKLFF

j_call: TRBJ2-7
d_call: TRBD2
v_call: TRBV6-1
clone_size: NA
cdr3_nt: TGTGCCAGCAGCCCGGGGGGGAGGAGTGAGCAGTACTTC
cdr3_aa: CASSPGGRSEQYF

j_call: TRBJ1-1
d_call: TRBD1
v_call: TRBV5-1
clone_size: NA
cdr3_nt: TGCGCCAGCAGCACTGGTGGTACAGGGGTCTCGGACACTGAAGCTTTCTTT
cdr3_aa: CASSTGGTGVSDTEAFF

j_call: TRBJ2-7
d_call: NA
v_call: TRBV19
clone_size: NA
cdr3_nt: TGTGCCAGTAGTATCCTCCCCGAGCCTAGTCCGTCCTACGAGCAGTACTTC
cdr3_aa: CASSILPEPSPSYEQYF

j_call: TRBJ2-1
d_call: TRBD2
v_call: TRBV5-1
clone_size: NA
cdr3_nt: TGCGCCAGCAGCTTGCCTAGCGGGGAATACAATGAGCAGTTCTTC
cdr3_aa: CASSLPSGEYNEQFF

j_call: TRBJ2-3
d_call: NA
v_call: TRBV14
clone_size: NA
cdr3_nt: TGTGCCAGCAGCCAAGGCGGGACAGATACGCAGTATTTT
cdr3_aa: CASSQGGTDTQYF

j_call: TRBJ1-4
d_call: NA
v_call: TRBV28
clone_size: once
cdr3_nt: TGTGCCAGCAGCCTTCCCGGCAGGCTATACGGAACTAATGAAAAACTGTTTTTT
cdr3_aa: CASSLPGRLYGTNEKLFF

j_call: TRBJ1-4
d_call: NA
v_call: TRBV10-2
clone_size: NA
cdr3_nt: TGCGCCAGCAGCCGCGGACAGAAGAATGAAAAACTGTTTTTT
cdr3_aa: CASSRGQKNEKLFF

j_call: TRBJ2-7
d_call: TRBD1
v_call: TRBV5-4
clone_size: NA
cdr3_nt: TGTGCCACCGGGACAGGGGGCGCCTACTCCTACGAGCAGTACTTC
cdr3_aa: CATGTGGAYSYEQYF

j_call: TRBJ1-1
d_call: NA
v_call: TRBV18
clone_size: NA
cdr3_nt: TGTGCCAGCTCACCAGGTAGGGCAGGGCTGAACACTGAAGCTTTCTTT
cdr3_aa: CASSPGRAGLNTEAFF

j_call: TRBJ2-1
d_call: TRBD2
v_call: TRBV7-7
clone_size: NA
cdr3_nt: TGTGCTAGCAGCTTAGCCCTGGGGGGGGAGCAGTTCTTC
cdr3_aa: CASSLALGGEQFF

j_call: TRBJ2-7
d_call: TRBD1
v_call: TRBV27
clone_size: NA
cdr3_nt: TGTGCCAGCAGTTTAGCCGGGACAGGGGGGTTCGAGCAGTACTTC
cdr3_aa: CASSLAGTGGFEQYF

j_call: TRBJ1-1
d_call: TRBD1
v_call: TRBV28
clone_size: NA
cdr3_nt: TGTGCCAGCAGGGAAGACAGGGTTGACACTGAAGCTTTCTTT
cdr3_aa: CASREDRVDTEAFF